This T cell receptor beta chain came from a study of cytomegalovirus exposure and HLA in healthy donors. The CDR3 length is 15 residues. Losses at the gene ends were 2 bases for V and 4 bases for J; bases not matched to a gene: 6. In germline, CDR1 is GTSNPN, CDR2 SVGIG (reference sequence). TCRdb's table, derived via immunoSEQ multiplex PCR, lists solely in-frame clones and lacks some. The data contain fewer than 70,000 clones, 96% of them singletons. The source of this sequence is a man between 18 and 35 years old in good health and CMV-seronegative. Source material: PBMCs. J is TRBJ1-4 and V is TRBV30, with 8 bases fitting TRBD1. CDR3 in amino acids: CAWSNQGAFNEKLFF. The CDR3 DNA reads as TGTGCCTGGAGTAATCAGGGGGCCTTTAATGAAAAACTGTTTTTT. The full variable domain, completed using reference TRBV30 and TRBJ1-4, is SQTIHQWPATLVQPVGSPLSLECTVEGTSNPNLYWYRQAAGRGLQLLFYSVGIGQISSEVPQNLSASRPQDRQFILSSKKLLLSDSGFYLCAWSNQGAFNEKLFFGSGTQLSVL.